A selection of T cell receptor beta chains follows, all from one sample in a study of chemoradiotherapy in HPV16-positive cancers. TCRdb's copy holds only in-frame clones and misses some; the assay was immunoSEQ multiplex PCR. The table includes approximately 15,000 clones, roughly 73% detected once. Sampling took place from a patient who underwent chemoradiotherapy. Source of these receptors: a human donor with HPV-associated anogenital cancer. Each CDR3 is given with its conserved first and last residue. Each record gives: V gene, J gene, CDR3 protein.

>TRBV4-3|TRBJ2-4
CASSQGHKNIQYF
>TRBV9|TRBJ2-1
CASSAGAELYYNEQFF
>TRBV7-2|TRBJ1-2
CASSPRGGQGYGYTF
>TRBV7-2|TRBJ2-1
CASSPNYRSYNEQFF
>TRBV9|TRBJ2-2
CASSVTGTVRTGELFF
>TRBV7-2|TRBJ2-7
CASSSLGGGVGEQYF
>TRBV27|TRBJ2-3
CASRGLAGTDTQYF
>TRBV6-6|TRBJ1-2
CASSYGYGEYGYTF
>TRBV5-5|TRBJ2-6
CASSSEGSGANVLTF
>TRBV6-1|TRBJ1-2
CASSEAMYSYGYTF
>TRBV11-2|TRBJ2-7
CASSLGSSLGEQYF
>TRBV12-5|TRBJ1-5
CASAADRNQPQHF
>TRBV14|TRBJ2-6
CASKVAGANVLTF
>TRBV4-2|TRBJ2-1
CASSLPPGTSGGRSSYNEQFF
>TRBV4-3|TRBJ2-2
CASSQDEGGGADTGELFF
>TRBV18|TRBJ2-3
CASSPLAGTDTQYF
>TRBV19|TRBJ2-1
CASCLGQARINEQFF
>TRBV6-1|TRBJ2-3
CASSVSSGGAGVADTQYF
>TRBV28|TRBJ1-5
CASSPAGAQTNQPQHF
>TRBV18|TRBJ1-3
CASSPTRAGNTIYF